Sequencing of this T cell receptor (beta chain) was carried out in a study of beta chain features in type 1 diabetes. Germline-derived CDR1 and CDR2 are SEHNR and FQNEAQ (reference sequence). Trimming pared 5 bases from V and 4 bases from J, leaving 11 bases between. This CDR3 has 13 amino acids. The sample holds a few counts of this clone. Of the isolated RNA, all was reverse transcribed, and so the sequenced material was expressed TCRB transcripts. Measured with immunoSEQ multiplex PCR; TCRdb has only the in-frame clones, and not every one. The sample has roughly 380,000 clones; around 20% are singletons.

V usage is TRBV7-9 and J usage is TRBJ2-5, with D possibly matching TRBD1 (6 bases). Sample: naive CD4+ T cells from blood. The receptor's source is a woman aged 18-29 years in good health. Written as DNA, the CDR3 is TGTGCCAGCAGCAACAGGGTCGGAGAGACCCAGTACTTC. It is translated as CASSNRVGETQYF. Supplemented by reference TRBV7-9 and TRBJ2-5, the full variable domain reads DTGVSQNPRHKITKRGQNVTFRCDPISEHNRLYWYRQTLGQGPEFLTYFQNEAQLEKSRLLSDRFSAERPKGSFSTLEIQRTEQGDSAMYLCASSNRVGETQYFGPGTRLLVL.